This is a list of T cell receptor beta chains from one sample in a study of shared clonotypes between healthy human individuals. Produced via immunoSEQ multiplex PCR; TCRdb's table is partial and in-frame only. The table lists 400,000 to 500,000 clones, 76% of them singletons, with 10% to 15% in the top ten. Sequenced: PBMCs. These receptors were obtained from a woman in her forties in good health. Some clones in this sample may be carry-over from other donors' samples. CDR3s include the opening cysteine and the closing phenylalanine or tryptophan. A D gene is named only where the DNA matches it firmly. The size field is filled for only some rows; it gives once, few, many or a size class.

size	V	D	J	CDR3	DNA
.	TRBV5-5	.	TRBJ2-7	CASSPTGTTEEQYF	TGTGCCAGCAGCCCGACCGGGACCACCGAGGAGCAGTACTTC
.	TRBV29-1	.	TRBJ2-2	CSVAGTTNTGELFF	TGCAGCGTCGCCGGGACAACGAACACCGGGGAGCTGTTTTTT
.	TRBV7-9	.	TRBJ1-4	CASSLGAGLNEKLFF	TGTGCCAGCAGCTTAGGCGCCGGACTGAATGAAAAACTGTTTTTT
.	TRBV18	TRBD2	TRBJ2-1	CASSPLWREDEQFF	TGTGCCAGCTCACCACTTTGGCGGGAGGATGAGCAGTTCTTC
few	TRBV7-9	TRBD1	TRBJ2-6	CASSDGTASSGANVLTF	TGTGCCAGCAGCGACGGGACAGCCAGCTCTGGGGCCAACGTCCTGACTTTC
.	TRBV7-9	.	TRBJ1-2	CASSLWGSNYGYTF	TGTGCCAGCAGCTTATGGGGATCTAACTATGGCTACACCTTC
.	TRBV28	.	TRBJ2-7	CASNFGTPPYEQYF	TGTGCCAGCAACTTCGGGACACCACCCTACGAGCAGTACTTC
.	TRBV18	.	TRBJ2-7	CASSPGTSSYEQYF	TGTGCCAGCTCACCAGGGACGAGCTCCTACGAGCAGTACTTC
.	TRBV4-2	TRBD1	TRBJ1-5	CASSQAGTGGGWGNQPQHF	TGTGCCAGCAGCCAAGCCGGGACAGGGGGCGGTTGGGGCAATCAGCCCCAGCATTTT
.	TRBV28	.	TRBJ2-3	CASSFSRNTDTQYF	TGTGCCAGCAGTTTTTCCCGGAACACAGATACGCAGTATTTT
once	TRBV9	TRBD1	TRBJ2-2	CASSVSGTGHTGELFF	TGTGCCAGCAGCGTATCCGGGACAGGGCACACCGGGGAGCTGTTTTTT
.	TRBV10-3	TRBD1	TRBJ1-2	CAISEWGRGTTNYGYTF	TGTGCCATCAGTGAGTGGGGCAGGGGGACTACTAACTATGGCTACACCTTC
.	TRBV18	.	TRBJ1-5	CASSPGTSDIGNQPQHF	TGTGCCAGCTCACCTGGGACATCTGACATCGGCAATCAGCCCCAGCATTTT
once	TRBV5-1	TRBD2	TRBJ2-3	CASSLGGRAVDTQYF	TGCGCCAGCAGCTTGGGCGGGAGGGCGGTAGATACGCAGTATTTT
.	TRBV7-2	.	TRBJ1-2	CASSPARDGNYGYTF	TGTGCCAGCAGCCCCGCACGGGACGGCAACTATGGCTACACCTTC
.	TRBV9	.	TRBJ2-7	CASSVGGKKGLYEQYF	TGTGCCAGCAGCGTAGGGGGGAAAAAGGGCCTTTACGAGCAGTACTTC
.	TRBV6-4	TRBD2	TRBJ2-1	CASSDGTSHNEQFF	TGTGCCAGCAGTGACGGGACTAGTCACAATGAGCAGTTCTTC
.	TRBV25-1	.	TRBJ2-4	CASSGDRNIQYF	TGTGCCAGCAGTGGGGACCGAAACATTCAGTACTTC
.	TRBV5-4	TRBD1	TRBJ2-2	CASSWGQGASSGELFF	TGTGCCAGCAGCTGGGGACAGGGGGCTTCTTCCGGGGAGCTGTTTTTT
.	TRBV11-1	TRBD2	TRBJ2-1	CASTLGTSGRTWFYNEQFF	TGTGCCAGCACCTTAGGTACTAGCGGGAGGACCTGGTTTTACAATGAGCAGTTCTTC
.	TRBV15	TRBD1	TRBJ1-3	CATSRGTGGNTIYF	TGTGCCACCAGCAGAGGGACAGGCGGAAACACCATATATTTT
.	TRBV7-3	.	TRBJ1-4	CASSVGTGEKLFF	TGTGCCAGCAGCGTGGGAACGGGGGAAAAACTGTTTTTT
.	TRBV11-2	.	TRBJ2-1	CASRRLEWPEQFF	TGTGCCAGCAGAAGACTAGAGTGGCCGGAGCAGTTCTTC
.	TRBV19	.	TRBJ2-3	CASSIYGFTDTQYF	TGTGCCAGTAGTATTTATGGCTTCACAGATACGCAGTATTTT
.	TRBV19	.	TRBJ2-2	CASARWYGNTGELFF	TGTGCCAGTGCCCGATGGTATGGGAACACCGGGGAGCTGTTTTTT
.	TRBV7-9	TRBD2	TRBJ2-7	CASSLGGRVYEQYF	TGTGCTAGCAGCTTAGGAGGGAGGGTTTACGAGCAGTACTTC
once	TRBV7-2	.	TRBJ2-1	CASSFIYNEQFF	TGTGCCAGCAGCTTTATCTACAATGAGCAGTTCTTC
.	TRBV6-6	.	TRBJ2-7	CASSYSPTGSYEQYF	TGTGCCAGCAGTTACTCTCCGACAGGTTCCTACGAGCAGTACTTC
medium-sized	TRBV6-6	TRBD1	TRBJ1-2	CASSTTGVNYGYTF	TGTGCCAGCAGCACCACAGGGGTTAACTATGGCTACACCTTC
.	TRBV13	.	TRBJ2-7	CASSPGSANYEQYF	TGTGCCAGCAGCCCGGGAAGCGCAAACTACGAGCAGTACTTC
.	TRBV6-1	.	TRBJ1-2	CASSSNNYGYTF	TGTGCCAGCAGTTCTAACAACTATGGCTACACCTTC
.	TRBV27	.	TRBJ2-7	CASSLDSQYVEQYF	TGTGCCAGCAGTTTAGACAGTCAGTATGTCGAGCAGTACTTC
.	TRBV18	TRBD2	TRBJ2-7	CASSPGLDPYEQYF	TGTGCCAGCTCACCGGGACTAGATCCGTACGAGCAGTACTTC
.	TRBV5-8	TRBD2	TRBJ2-7	CASSIPGGPYEQYF	TGTGCCAGCAGCATACCGGGAGGGCCCTACGAGCAGTACTTC
.	TRBV28	TRBD1	TRBJ1-4	CASSSPTGPMSNEKLFF	TGTGCCAGCAGTTCCCCGACAGGGCCCATGTCTAATGAAAAACTGTTTTTT
.	TRBV25-1	.	TRBJ1-1	CASSDYTEAFF	TGTGCCAGCAGTGACTACACTGAAGCTTTCTTT
.	TRBV28	TRBD2	TRBJ2-7	CASRTLAGSLEQYF	TGTGCCAGCAGAACACTAGCGGGGTCTCTCGAGCAGTACTTC
.	TRBV27	TRBD1	TRBJ2-7	CASSSGQGYEQYF	TGTGCCAGCAGTTCAGGACAGGGCTACGAGCAGTACTTC
many	TRBV28	.	TRBJ2-7	CASRPAGPPLGSYEQYF	TGTGCCAGCAGACCCGCCGGACCCCCCTTAGGCTCCTACGAGCAGTACTTC
.	TRBV30	.	TRBJ1-5	CAWSVDSNQPQHF	TGTGCCTGGAGTGTCGATAGCAATCAGCCCCAGCATTTT
.	TRBV7-2	.	TRBJ1-4	CASSLGLGGETTGEKLFF	TGTGCCAGCAGCTTAGGTCTAGGTGGGGAAACTACGGGAGAAAAACTGTTTTTT
.	TRBV7-3	TRBD2	TRBJ2-2	CASSPQGRAGTGELFF	TGTGCCAGCAGCCCCCAAGGGAGGGCGGGCACCGGGGAGCTGTTTTTT
.	TRBV18	TRBD2	TRBJ2-1	CASSPGLAGGEQFF	TGTGCCAGCTCACCGGGACTAGCGGGAGGTGAGCAGTTCTTC